This T cell receptor beta chain comes out of a study of CD8+ T cells in alopecia areata (dated by TCRdb to the late 2010s). Study-level background: The treated patients took part in an open-label pilot trial in which moderate-to-severe alopecia areata was treated with oral tofacitinib at 5 to 10 mg twice daily. Tofacitinib was given for 6 to 18 months, followed by 6 months of follow-up off drug to assess delayed response and recurrence. To study T cell clonal expansion in alopecia areata, the researchers applied high-throughput TCRbeta sequencing to both the C3H/HeJ mouse model and human patients. In humans, TCRbeta sequencing was performed on scalp tissue and on sorted CD4+ and CD8+ peripheral blood T cells from healthy controls and from patients with patchy or totalis/universalis alopecia areata. Tofacitinib-treated patients had biopsies at baseline and at 4 and 24 weeks of treatment, with a later scalp biopsy in several patients. Clonality in the scalp was compared among normal scalp (n=4), patchy alopecia areata scalp (n=8), and alopecia totalis/universalis scalp (n=8). RNA was extracted with the PAXgene miRNA kit for fixed scalp, the miRNeasy kit for PBMCs, and the RNeasy kit for mouse skin. TCRbeta CDR3 regions were amplified by immunoSEQ multiplex PCR with 35 Vbeta forward and 13 Jbeta reverse primers.

Deletion took 3 bases off V and 2 bases off J, with a span of 18 bases between the germline ends. Including cysteine and phenylalanine, the CDR3 has 16 amino acids. Left in the record is the CDR3 DNA by itself, 48 bases read in frame from the first base. According to the germline V gene (reference sequence), CDR1 reads GTSNPN and CDR2 reads SVGIG. This clone was detected only a few times. The clone's antigen remains unknown. The sample holds no much larger clone one base away, and base qualities are not on file. Results and caveats for the whole study, not just this receptor: Compared with normal scalp, lesional scalp, particularly in alopecia totalis/universalis, had higher clonality and more expanded CD8+ clones, which suggests antigenic drive. Resident alphabeta T cells in normal human skin are also sequenced, complicating scalp TCR repertoire analysis, unlike mouse skin dominated by gammadelta T cells. Shared TCR sequences between patients were less evident than in mice, which may be partly attributable to HLA diversity in the patient population.

The method behind the library was the immunoSEQ multiplex PCR assay. For TCR sequencing, RNA was extracted from every sample and reverse transcribed into cDNA to serve as template. First-strand cDNA was synthesized with SuperScript III using a 2:1 mix of oligo-dT and random hexamers. A synthetic immune receptor repertoire was used to assess amplification bias, and residual bias was removed computationally. Regarding the original processing steps: Raw reads were preprocessed to remove errors, and CDR3 was defined according to IMGT conventions as the region from the conserved cysteine to phenylalanine. Clonality was computed by normalizing Shannon entropy by log2 of the number of productive unique TCRs and subtracting the result from 1. Whether each scalp clone was CD4 or CD8 was inferred by checking scalp TCRbeta sequences against the CD4 and CD8 repertoires from sorted blood. The table comes from immuneACCESS by way of TCRdb, which keeps in-frame sequences with V and J called. Part of the clones is missing from these tables; in studies checked, under half for an unresolved V gene and the rest for unknown reasons. From that table come the V and J calls and clone size; the DNA was used to work out D and trimming. The sample has 150,000 to 160,000 clones on record, 50% to 65% of them singletons. Of the sample, roughly a fifth is held by the ten largest clones.

The sample's time point, from its label and the paper: baseline before oral tofacitinib. Lesional scalp punch biopsies and peripheral blood were obtained from alopecia areata patients. After PBMCs were isolated by density centrifugation and stained for CD3, CD4 and CD8, a FACSAria was used to sort CD4+ and CD8+ T cells. The clonotype comes from a human donor with alopecia areata. The sample in question was CD8+ T cells sorted from blood, obtained at week 0. The rearranged chain carries TRBV30 and TRBJ2-3; a tentative D match to TRBD2 spans 7 bases. The DNA reads TGTGCCTGGAGCGCTTCGTGGGGGGGCGTCACAGATACGCAGTATTTT. The resulting protein is CAWSASWGGVTDTQYF.